What follows are 22 T cell receptor beta chains derived from one specimen sequenced in a study of T cells in Graves' hyperthyroidism and ophthalmopathy. Amplification yielded TCR beta CDR3 regions, with RNA transcripts as the source. The HTBI primer set served for first-round RT-PCR of the TCR CDR3. Via MiXCR, TCRdb re-called the multiplex PCR reads, giving one row per CDR3 protein. The table records more than 550,000 distinct CDR3 sequences, approximately 15% of them present only once. The source material was blood. These TCRs come from a man in his fifties or sixties with Graves' hyperthyroidism.

This clonotype was picked up a small number of times. V and J are TRBV12-3 or TRBV12-4 and TRBJ1-2, with D unclear. V dropped 6 bases and J dropped 4 bases, with 3 bases sitting between them. This CDR3 region has 10 residues. CDR3 sequence reads: CASSTYGYTF. In DNA, the CDR3 is TGTGCCAGCAGCACCTATGGCTACACCTTC.

This clonotype was picked up many times. The V gene is TRBV10-3, the J gene TRBJ1-1, with TRBD1 matching over 7 bases. The CDR3 is made up of 15 amino acids. V was clipped by 7 bases and J by 4 bases; unmatched bases: 12. Per germline, CDR1 ENHRY and CDR2 SYGVKD. This CDR3 is CAIKQGTLPGTEAFF. The CDR3 DNA reads TGTGCCATCAAACAGGGGACCCTCCCAGGCACTGAAGCTTTCTTT.

The rearrangement links TRBV7-2 to TRBJ1-1; D might be TRBD1 (6 bases). This CDR3 comprises 14 residues. Trimming stripped 3 bases from V and 4 bases from J, with 12 bases between. Germline V lookup: CDR1 SGHTA, CDR2 FQGNSA. CDR3 region: CASSLRGDTTEAFF. CDR3 DNA sequence: TGTGCCAGCAGCTTGAGGGGGGATACCACTGAAGCTTTCTTT.

This clonotype showed up many times. This CDR3 is CASSLAGSHEQFF. The CDR3 DNA reads as TGTGCCAGCAGCTTAGCGGGCTCTCATGAGCAGTTCTTC. The V and J genes are TRBV7-2 and TRBJ2-1; no clear D gene. The ends were cut back, 0 bases at V and 8 bases at J, with 8 bases in the middle. CDR1 and CDR2 from the germline V gene are SGHTA and FQGNSA. This CDR3 has 13 amino acids.

On this clonotype itself: A read error is possible here, since a much larger clone lies one base away. V usage is TRBV6-5 and J usage is TRBJ2-7, with 11 positions matching TRBD1. Germline CDR1 reads MNHEY; CDR2 reads SVGAGI. CDR3 length equals 16 residues. Losses at the gene ends were 0 bases for V and 0 bases for J; bases not matched to a gene: 1. For the CDR3, the DNA is TGTGCCAGCAGTTACTCGGGACAGGGGGACTCCTACGAGCAGTACTTC. Translating gives CASSYSGQGDSYEQYF.

At least ten counts were recorded for this clonotype. This rearrangement joins TRBV27 to TRBJ2-6; D is possibly TRBD1 (5 bases). Germline V CDR1 and CDR2: MNHEY, SMNVEV (reference sequence). The V end was cut by 6 bases, the J end by 4 bases, with 13 bases between. CDR3 length equals 15 residues. The CDR3 spells CASRALRQGANVLTF. CDR3 DNA sequence: TGTGCCAGCAGGGCACTTCGACAGGGGGCCAACGTCCTGACTTTC.

This clonotype was detected a few times. This chain links TRBV7-9 with TRBJ2-4, with D perhaps matching TRBD2 (6 bases). Trimming cost V 4 bases and J 11 bases, with 9 bases left between them. The CDR3 loop spans 11 amino acids. Germline V lookup: CDR1 SEHNR, CDR2 FQNEAQ (reference sequence). Here the CDR3 reads CASSSGLLQYF. Here the CDR3 DNA reads TGTGCCAGCAGCTCCGGACTACTTCAGTACTTC.

The chain recombines TRBV6-2 or TRBV6-3 with TRBJ2-1; D might be TRBD1 (6 bases). The CDR3 contains 16 residues. Germline CDR1 MNHEY, CDR2 SVGEGT. V dropped 2 bases and J dropped 8 bases, with 19 bases sitting between them. DNA for the CDR3: TGTGCCAGCAGTTACCCCACAGGGATTAGCGAGGATGAGCAGTTCTTC. As protein: CASSYPTGISEDEQFF.

The rearrangement uses TRBV24-1 and TRBJ2-3; possibly TRBD1 for D (6 bases). V lost 3 bases to trimming and J lost 0 bases, with 12 bases between them. Germline V lookup: CDR1 KGHDR, CDR2 SFDVKD. CDR3 length equals 16 residues. Written as DNA, the CDR3 is TGTGCCACCAGTGATCCGGGACATATGAGCACAGATACGCAGTATTTT. Its protein is CATSDPGHMSTDTQYF.

The chain couples TRBV6-1 to TRBJ2-7; D may be TRBD1 (6 bases). V lost 2 bases to trimming and J lost 1 base, with 12 bases between them. Germline values: CDR1 MNHNS, CDR2 SASEGT. This CDR3 comprises 15 residues. The CDR3 spells CASSELDSDSYEQYF. DNA of the CDR3: TGTGCCAGCAGTGAACTGGACAGCGATTCCTACGAGCAGTACTTC.

This clonotype was counted at least ten times. This chain connects TRBV2 to TRBJ1-5; D is possibly TRBD1 (6 bases). V was trimmed by 2 bases and J by 5 bases, leaving 10 bases between them. CDR3 length equals 14 residues. CDR1 and CDR2 from the germline V gene are SNHLY and FYNNEI. CDR3: CASSEIGQYQPQHF. In DNA form, the CDR3 reads TGTGCCAGCAGTGAAATCGGACAGTATCAGCCCCAGCATTTT.

There are a few counts of this clonotype. V and J are TRBV20-1 and TRBJ2-2, with 9 bases aligning to TRBD2. The junction had 20 bases not matched to a gene; V was cut back by 6 bases and J by 3 bases. Germline-derived CDR1 and CDR2 are DFQATT and SNEGSKA (reference sequence). This CDR3 has 19 residues. The CDR3 is CSARDSFTAGGGYTGELFF. The CDR3 DNA sequence: TGCAGTGCAAGGGACAGCTTCACAGCGGGAGGCGGATACACCGGGGAGCTGTTTTTT.

This clonotype has only a few counts. This chain uses TRBV4-3 with TRBJ1-6; TRBD1 aligns across 7 bases. The V gene's germline CDR1 is LGHNA and CDR2 YSLEER. V dropped 3 bases and J dropped 6; count of bases not matched to a gene: 2. The CDR3 totals 14 residues. The CDR3 region is CASSQGTANSPLHF. The DNA for the CDR3 is TGCGCCAGCAGCCAGGGGACAGCTAATTCACCCCTCCACTTT.

This clonotype came up a few times. V gene TRBV20-1 combines with J gene TRBJ1-2; unclear D gene. The CDR3 has 14 amino acids. Per germline, CDR1 DFQATT and CDR2 SNEGSKA (reference sequence). Trimming took 3 bases from V and 4 from J, leaving 15 bases between them. CDR3 nucleotides: TGCAGTGCTAGTTCTGGGCAGCAAAGCTATGGCTACACCTTC. This sequence encodes CSASSGQQSYGYTF.

This clonotype was observed many times. The chain carries TRBV30 and TRBJ1-1; no definite D call. V was cut by 0 bases and J by 3 bases, with 8 bases left in between. This CDR3 is 13 amino acids long. The V gene's germline CDR1 is GTSNPN and CDR2 SVGIG (reference sequence). CDR3 nucleotide sequence: TGTGCCTGGAGTGTAAACGTTCACACTGAAGCTTTCTTT. Protein sequence: CAWSVNVHTEAFF. Full variable domain (remainder filled in from reference TRBV30 and TRBJ1-1): SQTIHQWPATLVQPVGSPLSLECTVEGTSNPNLYWYRQAAGRGLQLLFYSVGIGQISSEVPQNLSASRPQDRQFILSSKKLLLSDSGFYLCAWSVNVHTEAFFGQGTRLTVV.

The chain carries TRBV2 and TRBJ1-6, with D perhaps matching TRBD1 (6 bases). Trimming removed 7 bases from V and 0 bases from J, with 16 bases in between. Germline V lookup: CDR1 SNHLY, CDR2 FYNNEI. CDR3 length: 17 amino acids. The CDR3 spells CASTRGFSSSYNSPLHF. The CDR3 coding sequence is TGTGCCAGCACAAGGGGGTTTTCGAGCTCCTATAATTCACCCCTCCACTTT. The variable domain in full, with the rest retrieved from reference TRBV2 and TRBJ1-6, is EPEVTQTPSHQVTQMGQEVILRCVPISNHLYFYWYRQILGQKVEFLVSFYNNEISEKSEIFDDQFSVERPDGSNFTLKIRSTKLEDSAMYFCASTRGFSSSYNSPLHFGNGTRLTVT.

There are many counts of this clonotype. This chain links TRBV3-1 with TRBJ2-3; 12 bases are a match to TRBD2. Germline CDR1 reads LGHDT; CDR2 reads YNNKEL (reference sequence). V lost 5 bases and J lost 4; bases outside the gene matches: 4. The CDR3 sequence is 15 residues long. In nucleotides, the CDR3 is TGTGCCAGCAGCTCGACTAGCGGGAGTGCAGATACGCAGTATTTT. Translation: CASSSTSGSADTQYF.

Turning to this clonotype: A single base separates this from a much larger clone, so it may be a read error. V usage is TRBV30 and J usage is TRBJ1-4, with 8 bases identical to TRBD1. The CDR3 totals 16 residues. In germline, CDR1 is GTSNPN, CDR2 SVGIG (reference sequence). The CDR3, as DNA: TGTGCCCGGAGTGCGGACAGGGCTTCAACTAATGAAAAACTGTTTTTT. Translated, it gives CARSADRASTNEKLFF.

This clonotype was counted a few times. The chain links TRBV7-8 to TRBJ2-4; 7 bases agree with TRBD1. The V gene end was trimmed by 4 bases and the J gene end by 0 bases; junction bases not matched to a gene: 9. The CDR3 is made up of 17 amino acids. CDR1 is SGHVS and CDR2 is FQNEAQ in the germline V gene. DNA of the CDR3: TGTGCCAGCAGCTCGGGCCGGGACAGTCTAGCCAAAAACATTCAGTACTTC. It specifies CASSSGRDSLAKNIQYF.

This clonotype was observed a handful of times. The chain joins TRBV20-1 to TRBJ2-2, with TRBD2 matching over 12 bases. Germline values: CDR1 DFQATT, CDR2 SNEGSKA (reference sequence). Trimming took 6 bases from V and 6 from J; bases not matched to a gene: 5. This CDR3 is built from 14 residues. This chain's CDR3 is CSAQLAGGPGELFF. The DNA for the CDR3 is TGCAGTGCGCAACTAGCGGGAGGCCCCGGGGAGCTGTTTTTT.

This clonotype was seen only a few times. The V gene is TRBV7-9, the J gene TRBJ2-1; D not certain. Trimming pared 5 bases from V and 4 bases from J, leaving 9 bases between. CDR3 length equals 13 residues. The V gene's germline CDR1 is SEHNR and CDR2 FQNEAQ (reference sequence). This CDR3 is CASSPVEYNEQFF. CDR3 DNA: TGTGCCAGCAGCCCCGTTGAGTACAATGAGCAGTTCTTC.

This clonotype was detected ten times or more. The V call is TRBV12-3 or TRBV12-4, the J call TRBJ2-5, with a possible D match to TRBD2 (6 bases). Trimming pared 2 bases from V and 4 bases from J, leaving 8 bases between. This CDR3 is built from 13 residues. CDR3 DNA sequence: TGTGCCAGCAGTTTAAAGCGGGTAGAGACCCAGTACTTC. It specifies CASSLKRVETQYF.